One and the same sample provided the 8 T cell receptor beta chains below, sequenced in a study of blood T cell repertoires in COVID-19. Only in-frame clones appear in the TCRdb table, and some are missing; sequencing was by immunoSEQ multiplex PCR. The sample records nearly 350,000 clones, 91% being singletons. What was sequenced was peripheral blood. Source of these receptors: a woman aged 18-29 years who had recovered from COVID-19.

The genes are TRBV10-3 and TRBJ2-3, with D possibly being TRBD1 (6 bases). This CDR3 has 14 amino acids. V shed 5 bases and J shed 4 bases, with 13 bases lying between them. Germline values: CDR1 ENHRY, CDR2 SYGVKD. Here the CDR3 reads CAISQTGLADTQYF. As DNA, the CDR3 is TGTGCCATCAGTCAGACAGGTTTGGCAGATACGCAGTATTTT.

The chain combines TRBV29-1 with TRBJ1-2; perhaps TRBD1 as D (5 bases). Trimming pared 7 bases from V and 6 bases from J, leaving 15 bases between. CDR1 SQVTM and CDR2 ANQGSEA come from the germline V gene. The CDR3 covers 12 residues. CDR3: CSDWDYLDGYTF. The CDR3 DNA reads TGCAGCGACTGGGACTACCTCGATGGCTACACCTTC.

The chain recombines TRBV5-8 with TRBJ1-2; 8 nucleotides align to TRBD1. Germline V gives CDR1 SGHTS, CDR2 YDEGEE. V trimming: 2 bases; J trimming: 0 bases; junction bases outside the gene matches: 9. The CDR3 covers 17 residues. CDR3 nucleotide sequence: TGTGCCAGCAGCTTCTTCTTCGGACAGGGATCTAACTATGGCTACACCTTC. Translation: CASSFFFGQGSNYGYTF.

The rearrangement links TRBV7-9 to TRBJ1-2; D is possibly TRBD1 (6 bases). The germline V and J ends were trimmed by 9 bases and 8 bases, with 19 bases remaining between them. Germline V CDR1 and CDR2: SEHNR, FQNEAQ (reference sequence). The CDR3 spans 13 residues. This chain's CDR3 is CASQYTGLQGYTF. CDR3 coding DNA: TGTGCCAGTCAGTATACAGGGTTGCAGGGCTACACCTTC. The whole variable domain, filled in from reference TRBV7-9 and TRBJ1-2, reads DTGVSQNPRHKITKRGQNVTFRCDPISEHNRLYWYRQTLGQGPEFLTYFQNEAQLEKSRLLSDRFSAERPKGSFSTLEIQRTEQGDSAMYLCASQYTGLQGYTFGSGTRLTVV.

CDR3 amino acids: CASSVEGGPTYGYTF. The DNA for the CDR3 is TGTGCCAGCAGCGTAGAGGGGGGGCCTACCTATGGCTACACCTTC. The chain carries TRBV9 and TRBJ1-2; TRBD1 is a possible D gene (6 bases). The length of the CDR3 is 15 residues. Germline lookup yields CDR1 SGDLS and CDR2 YYNGEE. V dropped 0 bases and J dropped 4 bases, with 13 bases sitting between them.

Only a few counts were recorded for this clone. The chain employs TRBV20-1 and TRBJ2-3, with D maybe TRBD2 (5 bases). Germline V gene data show CDR1 as DFQATT and CDR2 as SNEGSKA (reference sequence). This CDR3 is 11 amino acids long. V gave up 3 bases and J gave up 5 bases, with 6 bases separating them. CDR3 residues: CSARRVDTQYF. The CDR3 region has the DNA TGCAGTGCTAGGCGGGTAGATACGCAGTATTTT.

This clone was detected only once. The rearrangement uses TRBV2 and TRBJ2-7, with D tentatively TRBD2 (6 bases). V was trimmed by 5 bases and J by 3 bases, leaving 14 bases between them. Germline CDR1 reads SNHLY; CDR2 reads FYNNEI. The CDR3 has 14 residues. CDR3 DNA sequence: TGTGCCAGCAGTCACGCGACTAGTAACTACGAGCAGTACGTC. Amino acids: CASSHATSNYEQYV.

This clone was found a few times. The chain is built from TRBV3-1 (or the pseudogene TRBV3-2) and TRBJ1-2; D is ambiguous. CDR1 and CDR2 (germline): LGHDT, YNNKEL (reference sequence). The CDR3 runs to 14 residues. V was clipped by 4 bases and J by 7 bases, with 16 bases between them. The CDR3 DNA reads as TGTGCCAGCAGCCCCGCCGGGTCAACATTTGGCTACACCTTC. This gives the protein CASSPAGSTFGYTF.